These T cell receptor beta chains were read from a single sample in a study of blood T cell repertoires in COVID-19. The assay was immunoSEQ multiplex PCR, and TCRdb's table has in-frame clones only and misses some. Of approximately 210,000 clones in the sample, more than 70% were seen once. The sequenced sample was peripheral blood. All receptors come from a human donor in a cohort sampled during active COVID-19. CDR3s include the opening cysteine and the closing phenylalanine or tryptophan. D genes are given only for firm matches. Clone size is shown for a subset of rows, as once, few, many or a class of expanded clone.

CDR3 protein: CASSRTGDTQYF
CDR3 DNA: TGTGCCAGCAGCCGGACAGGGGATACGCAGTATTTT
V gene: TRBV11-2
clone size: .
J gene: TRBJ2-3
D gene: TRBD1

CDR3 protein: CASSPRAGRPPYTGELFF
CDR3 DNA: TGTGCCAGCTCGCCTCGGGCAGGGCGTCCCCCATACACCGGGGAGCTGTTTTTT
V gene: TRBV18
clone size: .
J gene: TRBJ2-2
D gene: .

CDR3 protein: CASSSNSGGPYEQYF
CDR3 DNA: TGCGCCAGCAGCTCCAATAGCGGGGGGCCCTACGAGCAGTACTTC
V gene: TRBV5-1
clone size: .
J gene: TRBJ2-7
D gene: TRBD2

CDR3 protein: CASSSGNTIYF
CDR3 DNA: TGTGCCAGCAGCAGCGGAAACACCATATATTTT
V gene: TRBV11-2
clone size: .
J gene: TRBJ1-3
D gene: .

CDR3 protein: CASSPPETGPHEQYF
CDR3 DNA: TGTGCCAGCTCACCACCGGAGACAGGGCCCCACGAGCAGTACTTC
V gene: TRBV18
clone size: few
J gene: TRBJ2-7
D gene: TRBD1

CDR3 protein: CASSDPNGGFEQYF
CDR3 DNA: TGTGCCAGCAGTGACCCAAACGGAGGGTTTGAGCAGTACTTC
V gene: TRBV25-1
clone size: .
J gene: TRBJ2-7
D gene: .

CDR3 protein: CASSPQGASTEAFF
CDR3 DNA: TGTGCCAGCAGCCCCCAGGGGGCGTCAACTGAAGCTTTCTTT
V gene: TRBV7-2
clone size: .
J gene: TRBJ1-1
D gene: TRBD1

CDR3 protein: CASLAGEVSGNTIYF
CDR3 DNA: TGTGCCAGCCTAGCGGGTGAGGTTTCTGGAAACACCATATATTTT
V gene: TRBV7-9
clone size: .
J gene: TRBJ1-3
D gene: .

CDR3 protein: CASRFVTGENTEAFF
CDR3 DNA: TGTGCCAGCAGGTTCGTGACAGGGGAGAACACTGAAGCTTTCTTT
V gene: TRBV5-8
clone size: .
J gene: TRBJ1-1
D gene: TRBD1

CDR3 protein: CASSFTGSYEQYF
CDR3 DNA: TGTGCCAGCAGCTTTACGGGGTCCTACGAGCAGTACTTC
V gene: TRBV5-6
clone size: .
J gene: TRBJ2-7
D gene: .

CDR3 protein: CASSIGTGGPYEQYF
CDR3 DNA: TGTGCCAGCAGCATAGGGACAGGGGGACCCTACGAGCAGTACTTC
V gene: TRBV5-4
clone size: .
J gene: TRBJ2-7
D gene: TRBD1

CDR3 protein: CASSQEGRGGSETQYF
CDR3 DNA: TGTGCCAGCAGCCAAGAGGGGCGGGGGGGCTCAGAGACCCAGTACTTC
V gene: TRBV3-1/TRBV3-2
clone size: .
J gene: TRBJ2-5
D gene: TRBD2

CDR3 protein: CASSYPRTGRTGELFF
CDR3 DNA: TGTGCCAGCAGTTACCCTCGGACAGGGCGAACCGGGGAGCTGTTTTTT
V gene: TRBV6-2/TRBV6-3
clone size: few
J gene: TRBJ2-2
D gene: TRBD1

CDR3 protein: CSVEGPVTGELFF
CDR3 DNA: TGCAGCGTTGAAGGTCCCGTCACCGGGGAGCTGTTTTTT
V gene: TRBV29-1
clone size: .
J gene: TRBJ2-2
D gene: .

CDR3 protein: CASSSMTAGETQYF
CDR3 DNA: TGTGCCAGCAGCTCAATGACAGCAGGGGAGACCCAGTACTTC
V gene: TRBV5-5
clone size: once
J gene: TRBJ2-5
D gene: .

CDR3 protein: CASSLLRGGGANVLTF
CDR3 DNA: TGTGCCAGCAGCTTACTTCGGGGGGGCGGGGCCAACGTCCTGACTTTC
V gene: TRBV11-2
clone size: few
J gene: TRBJ2-6
D gene: TRBD2

CDR3 protein: CASSLVALNTEAFF
CDR3 DNA: TGTGCCAGCAGTTTGGTGGCTCTGAACACTGAAGCTTTCTTT
V gene: TRBV28
clone size: once
J gene: TRBJ1-1
D gene: .

CDR3 protein: CASSLVWRGGPEGETQYF
CDR3 DNA: TGTGCCAGCAGCTTAGTCTGGCGGGGGGGCCCAGAGGGAGAGACCCAGTACTTC
V gene: TRBV7-6
clone size: .
J gene: TRBJ2-5
D gene: TRBD2

CDR3 protein: CASSNGRDSLYSNQPQHF
CDR3 DNA: TGTGCCAGTAGCAACGGGAGGGACAGTCTTTATAGCAATCAGCCCCAGCATTTT
V gene: TRBV19
clone size: .
J gene: TRBJ1-5
D gene: TRBD1

CDR3 protein: CASSPAGRLETQYF
CDR3 DNA: TGTGCCAGCTCACCGGCGGGTAGGTTGGAGACCCAGTACTTC
V gene: TRBV18
clone size: .
J gene: TRBJ2-5
D gene: .

CDR3 protein: CASSQLTGSGNQPQHF
CDR3 DNA: TGTGCCAGCAGTCAGCTGACAGGGTCGGGCAATCAGCCCCAGCATTTT
V gene: TRBV28
clone size: few
J gene: TRBJ1-5
D gene: TRBD1

CDR3 protein: CATSQTGLIFYEQYF
CDR3 DNA: TGTGCCACCAGCCAGACAGGGTTGATATTCTACGAGCAGTACTTC
V gene: TRBV24-1
clone size: once
J gene: TRBJ2-7
D gene: TRBD1

CDR3 protein: CASDSATGELFF
CDR3 DNA: TGTGCCAGCGATAGCGCCACCGGGGAGCTGTTTTTT
V gene: TRBV28
clone size: .
J gene: TRBJ2-2
D gene: .

CDR3 protein: CASRSGTSGSCEQFF
CDR3 DNA: TGTGCCAGCAGGTCCGGGACTAGCGGGAGCTGTGAGCAGTTCTTC
V gene: TRBV21-1
clone size: .
J gene: TRBJ2-1
D gene: .

CDR3 protein: CASSTTSGGEQYF
CDR3 DNA: TGTGCCAGTAGTACGACTAGCGGGGGCGAGCAGTACTTC
V gene: TRBV19
clone size: .
J gene: TRBJ2-7
D gene: TRBD2

CDR3 protein: CASRIQGEETQYF
CDR3 DNA: TGTGCCAGCAGGATACAGGGGGAAGAGACCCAGTACTTC
V gene: TRBV12-3/TRBV12-4
clone size: .
J gene: TRBJ2-5
D gene: TRBD1

CDR3 protein: CASSYETSGSYEQYF
CDR3 DNA: TGTGCCAGCAGTTACGAGACTAGCGGCTCCTACGAGCAGTACTTC
V gene: TRBV6-2/TRBV6-3
clone size: few
J gene: TRBJ2-7
D gene: TRBD2

CDR3 protein: CASRARASYGYTF
CDR3 DNA: TGTGCCAGTCGCGCGCGGGCCTCCTATGGCTACACCTTC
V gene: TRBV6-6
clone size: .
J gene: TRBJ1-2
D gene: .

CDR3 protein: CASRPGTENYGYTF
CDR3 DNA: TGCGCCAGCAGGCCCGGGACAGAGAACTATGGCTACACCTTC
V gene: TRBV5-1
clone size: .
J gene: TRBJ1-2
D gene: TRBD1

CDR3 protein: CASSPRSSGYTF
CDR3 DNA: TGTGCCAGCAGTCCCCGTTCGAGCGGCTACACCTTC
V gene: TRBV12-3/TRBV12-4
clone size: .
J gene: TRBJ1-2
D gene: .

CDR3 protein: CASSFQGNQPQHF
CDR3 DNA: TGTGCCAGCAGTTTCCAGGGAAATCAGCCCCAGCATTTT
V gene: TRBV7-9
clone size: .
J gene: TRBJ1-5
D gene: .

CDR3 protein: CASNLAVNYEQYF
CDR3 DNA: TGTGCCAGCAACTTAGCGGTAAACTACGAGCAGTACTTC
V gene: TRBV6-5
clone size: .
J gene: TRBJ2-7
D gene: .

CDR3 protein: CSVTQGVLGYTF
CDR3 DNA: TGCAGCGTTACCCAGGGGGTCCTGGGCTACACCTTC
V gene: TRBV29-1
clone size: .
J gene: TRBJ1-2
D gene: TRBD1

CDR3 protein: CASSPRGQPEKLFF
CDR3 DNA: TGTGCCAGCAGCCCACGGGGACAGCCCGAAAAACTGTTTTTT
V gene: TRBV5-4
clone size: .
J gene: TRBJ1-4
D gene: TRBD1

CDR3 protein: CASSLGISGNEQFF
CDR3 DNA: TGTGCCAGCAGCCTTGGAATTTCGGGCAATGAGCAGTTCTTC
V gene: TRBV3-1/TRBV3-2
clone size: .
J gene: TRBJ2-1
D gene: .

CDR3 protein: CASNLGQGMSYGYTF
CDR3 DNA: TGTGCCAGCAATCTGGGACAGGGGATGTCGTATGGCTACACCTTC
V gene: TRBV6-5
clone size: few
J gene: TRBJ1-2
D gene: TRBD1

CDR3 protein: CAVETGTQNYNEQFF
CDR3 DNA: TGTGCCGTCGAAACCGGGACACAAAACTACAATGAGCAGTTCTTC
V gene: TRBV10-3
clone size: .
J gene: TRBJ2-1
D gene: .

CDR3 protein: CASSYSGLVSGGELFF
CDR3 DNA: TGTGCCAGCAGTTACTCGGGACTAGTTAGTGGCGGGGAGCTGTTTTTT
V gene: TRBV6-5
clone size: .
J gene: TRBJ2-2
D gene: TRBD2

CDR3 protein: CASRSTSGSYNEQFF
CDR3 DNA: TGTGCCAGCAGATCCACTAGCGGATCCTACAATGAGCAGTTCTTC
V gene: TRBV11-2
clone size: .
J gene: TRBJ2-1
D gene: TRBD2

CDR3 protein: CASSQGGSGANVLTF
CDR3 DNA: TGTGCCAGCTCACAAGGGGGTTCTGGGGCCAACGTCCTGACTTTC
V gene: TRBV18
clone size: .
J gene: TRBJ2-6
D gene: .

CDR3 protein: CASSLRTGGNTEAFF
CDR3 DNA: TGCGCCAGCAGCCTTCGGACAGGGGGGAACACTGAAGCTTTCTTT
V gene: TRBV5-1
clone size: .
J gene: TRBJ1-1
D gene: TRBD1

CDR3 protein: CATSRTRDIHQETQYF
CDR3 DNA: TGTGCCACCAGCAGAACCCGGGACATACATCAAGAGACCCAGTACTTC
V gene: TRBV15
clone size: .
J gene: TRBJ2-5
D gene: .

CDR3 protein: CASSFSGGNTEAFF
CDR3 DNA: TGTGCCAGCAGCTTTTCGGGGGGGAACACTGAAGCTTTCTTT
V gene: TRBV7-8
clone size: .
J gene: TRBJ1-1
D gene: .

CDR3 protein: CASSIGASGSFYEQFF
CDR3 DNA: TGTGCCAGTAGTATAGGGGCTAGCGGGAGTTTCTATGAGCAGTTCTTC
V gene: TRBV19
clone size: .
J gene: TRBJ2-1
D gene: TRBD2

CDR3 protein: CASSGLARLNEQFF
CDR3 DNA: TGTGCCAGCTCGGGACTAGCACGGCTCAATGAGCAGTTCTTC
V gene: TRBV6-5
clone size: once
J gene: TRBJ2-1
D gene: TRBD2

CDR3 protein: CASSQQGQETQYF
CDR3 DNA: TGTGCCAGCAGTCAGCAGGGGCAAGAGACCCAGTACTTC
V gene: TRBV5-6
clone size: .
J gene: TRBJ2-5
D gene: .

CDR3 protein: CASSDKRYRDRSSGNTIYF
CDR3 DNA: TGTGCCAGCAGTGACAAACGGTACCGGGACAGGAGCTCTGGAAACACCATATATTTT
V gene: TRBV2
clone size: .
J gene: TRBJ1-3
D gene: TRBD1